The 19 T cell receptor beta chains reported below all come from one sample, sequenced in a study of early T cells in non-severe SARS-CoV-2 infection. A single record per CDR3 protein comes from TCRdb applying MiXCR to the 5' RACE reads. The data show 85,000 to 100,000 distinct CDR3 sequences, 9.5% to 11% seen once. The source material was whole blood, sampled at baseline. The source is an adult who was a healthcare worker with PCR-confirmed SARS-CoV-2 infection or an uninfected control (not recorded which).

The J gene is TRBJ1-2, the V gene TRBV5-5, with 8 bases that match TRBD1. This CDR3 is 16 amino acids long. CDR1 is SGHKS, CDR2 YYEKEE, per germline (reference sequence). Trimming at V came to 0 bases and at J to 2 bases, leaving 6 bases not matched to a gene. CDR3: CASSLGTGGDNYGYTF. CDR3 DNA sequence: TGTGCCAGCAGCTTGGGAACAGGGGGAGACAACTATGGCTACACCTTC.

The CDR3 loop is CAGETEDRGEQYF. DNA of the CDR3: TGTGCCGGTGAGACCGAGGACAGGGGCGAGCAGTACTTC. This chain links TRBV30 with TRBJ2-7, with 9 bases aligning to TRBD1. The V and J ends lost 8 bases and 6 bases, in that order; junction bases with no gene match: 11. The V gene's germline CDR1 is GTSNPN and CDR2 SVGIG (reference sequence). This CDR3 is 13 amino acids long.

The chain is built from TRBV2 and TRBJ2-1; 8 bases are a match to TRBD2. The CDR3 length is 15 residues. The trim removed 5 bases at V and 1 base at J, leaving 4 bases unmatched. The germline V gene has CDR1 SNHLY and CDR2 FYNNEI. The CDR3 loop is CASSLGLASYNEQFF. CDR3 nucleotide sequence: TGTGCCAGCAGTCTTGGACTAGCTTCCTACAATGAGCAGTTCTTC.

This clonotype was seen only a few times. CDR3 in DNA: TGTGCCACCAGCAGAGGGGGGAATGAAGGCTACACCTTC. This codes for CATSRGGNEGYTF. The chain recombines TRBV15 with TRBJ1-2; weak D call: TRBD1 (5 bases). Trimming took 1 base from V and 8 from J, leaving 11 bases between them. The CDR3 is made up of 13 amino acids. Germline assignment: CDR1 LNHNV and CDR2 YYDKDF (reference sequence). Full variable domain (rest looked up from reference TRBV15 and TRBJ1-2): DAMVIQNPRYQVTQFGKPVTLSCSQTLNHNVMYWYQQKSSQAPKLLFHYYDKDFNNEADTPDNFQSRRPNTSFCFLDIRSPGLGDTAMYLCATSRGGNEGYTFGSGTRLTVV.

This clonotype was recorded at least ten times. This chain uses TRBV20-1 with TRBJ2-4; 7 nucleotides agree with TRBD2. This CDR3 has 15 amino acids. Germline lookup yields CDR1 DFQATT and CDR2 SNEGSKA (reference sequence). V gave up 3 bases and J gave up 7 bases; unmatched junction bases: 12. The CDR3 DNA is TGCAGTGCTAGTCCACTAGCGCTCCTCCAGAACATTCAGTACTTC. Its translation: CSASPLALLQNIQYF.

This rearrangement joins TRBV12-3 or TRBV12-4 to TRBJ1-6; no clear D gene. This CDR3 spans 16 amino acids. V was shortened by 5 bases and J by 0 bases, with 11 bases between the two germline ends. The CDR3 DNA sequence: TGTGCCAGCAGTATTGATGGAAACTCCTATAATTCACCCCTCCACTTT. Protein: CASSIDGNSYNSPLHF.

This clonotype was picked up many times. The V and J genes are TRBV5-6 and TRBJ2-2, with unresolved D. Trimming took off 0 bases at V and 6 bases at J, with 6 bases between the two ends. Germline-derived CDR1 and CDR2 are SGHDT and YYEEEE. This CDR3 comprises 13 residues. CDR3 bases: TGTGCCAGCAGCTTGGGGGCGGCCGGGGAGCTGTTTTTT. Encoded protein: CASSLGAAGELFF. The full variable domain, its missing parts supplied by reference TRBV5-6 and TRBJ2-2, is DAGVTQSPTHLIKTRGQQVTLRCSPKSGHDTVSWYQQALGQGPQFIFQYYEEEERQRGNFPDRFSGHQFPNYSSELNVNALLLGDSALYLCASSLGAAGELFFGEGSRLTVL.

This clonotype has a count of ten or more. This rearrangement joins TRBV7-2 to TRBJ1-2; maybe TRBD1 (6 bases). Germline CDR1 SGHTA, CDR2 FQGNSA. Trimming removed 5 bases from V and 4 bases from J, with 11 bases in between. The CDR3 has 13 amino acids. The chain's CDR3 is CASSKQGVYGYTF. CDR3 in DNA: TGTGCCAGCAGCAAACAGGGCGTCTATGGCTACACCTTC.

This clonotype was seen more than once but under ten times. In nucleotides, the CDR3 is TGTGCCATCTACGGAGGGGGCCGTAGTGGCTACACCTTC. Amino acids: CAIYGGGRSGYTF. The chain carries TRBV10-3 and TRBJ1-2, with 7 nucleotides matching TRBD1. CDR3 length equals 13 residues. After removal of 8 bases from V and 7 bases from J, the junction contained 10 bases not matched to a gene. From germline, CDR1 is ENHRY and CDR2 SYGVKD.

This clonotype was counted ten times or more. The chain links TRBV7-2 to TRBJ2-6; 7 positions match TRBD1. The CDR3 is 15 residues long. Trimming took 5 bases from V and 1 from J; bases not matched to a gene: 2. Germline loops: CDR1 SGHTA, CDR2 FQGNSA. Here the CDR3 DNA reads TGTGCCAGCAGCAAGACAGGGTCTGGGGCCAACGTCCTGACTTTC. This translates into CASSKTGSGANVLTF. The full variable domain, in which reference TRBV7-2 and TRBJ2-6 provide the parts outside the CDR3, is GAGVSQSPSNKVTEKGKDVELRCDPISGHTALYWYRQSLGQGLEFLIYFQGNSAPDKSGLPSDRFSAERTGGSVSTLTIQRTQQEDSAVYLCASSKTGSGANVLTFGAGSRLTVL.

The chain links TRBV7-9 to TRBJ2-7, with 8 bases fitting TRBD1. J was trimmed by 2 bases and V by 3 bases; bases with no gene match: 3. Germline-derived CDR1 and CDR2 are SEHNR and FQNEAQ (reference sequence). The CDR3 totals 14 residues. CDR3 DNA sequence: TGTGCCAGCAGCTTGACAGGGGTCACCTACGAGCAGTACTTC. This gives the protein CASSLTGVTYEQYF.

This clonotype was detected only a few times. CDR3 in DNA: TGTGCCAGCAGCTTAGTTGTCAGCGGATCCTACGAGCAGTACTTC. It encodes CASSLVVSGSYEQYF. This chain links TRBV7-9 with TRBJ2-7; a possible D gene is TRBD2 (5 bases). In germline, CDR1 is SEHNR, CDR2 FQNEAQ (reference sequence). The V end was cut by 1 base, the J end by 1 base, with 11 bases between. This CDR3 has 15 amino acids.

The chain combines TRBV30 with TRBJ2-1, with D unresolved. The germline V and J ends were trimmed by 0 bases and 0 bases, with 9 bases remaining between them. Germline values: CDR1 GTSNPN, CDR2 SVGIG (reference sequence). The length of the CDR3 is 15 residues. This CDR3 reads CAWSVGGSSYNEQFF. The CDR3 bases are TGTGCCTGGAGTGTCGGCGGTAGCTCCTACAATGAGCAGTTCTTC. Variable domain in full (rest from reference TRBV30 and TRBJ2-1): SQTIHQWPATLVQPVGSPLSLECTVEGTSNPNLYWYRQAAGRGLQLLFYSVGIGQISSEVPQNLSASRPQDRQFILSSKKLLLSDSGFYLCAWSVGGSSYNEQFFGPGTRLTVL.

At least ten counts were recorded for this clonotype. The rearrangement uses TRBV27 and TRBJ1-5, with TRBD1 identical over 8 bases. Germline-derived CDR1 and CDR2 are MNHEY and SMNVEV (reference sequence). This CDR3 contains 16 residues. Trimming cost V 1 base and J 6 bases; bases outside gene matches: 8. The CDR3 DNA follows: TGTGCCAGCAGTTTATTCTCCAGGGGGCGCAGTCAGCCCCAGCATTTT. Its translation: CASSLFSRGRSQPQHF.

This chain uses TRBV5-1 with TRBJ2-1; D perhaps matches TRBD2 (6 bases). V was shortened by 0 bases and J by 0 bases, with 10 bases between the two germline ends. CDR1 is SGHRS, CDR2 YFSETQ, per germline. The CDR3 loop spans 16 amino acids. The CDR3 coding sequence is TGCGCCAGCAGCTTGGCCGGGGGATCCTCCTACAATGAGCAGTTCTTC. It yields the protein CASSLAGGSSYNEQFF.

This clonotype was counted at least ten times. The CDR3 sequence: CASSPAGLVYGYTF. DNA of the CDR3: TGTGCCAGCAGTCCTGCAGGACTGGTCTATGGCTACACCTTC. J is TRBJ1-2 and V is TRBV6-6, with D hard to call. The CDR3 runs 14 residues. Trimming cost V 5 bases and J 4 bases, with 14 bases left between them. Germline assignment: CDR1 MNHNY and CDR2 SVGAGI (reference sequence).

This clonotype was seen only a few times. The V gene is TRBV6-1, the J gene TRBJ2-7; D is ambiguous. Trimming shortened V by 2 bases and J by 2 bases, and 10 bases separated the two germline ends. CDR1 is MNHNS and CDR2 is SASEGT in the germline V gene. This CDR3 spans 14 amino acids. CDR3 nucleotide sequence: TGTGCCAGCAGTGAACCAAGTACCACCTACGAGCAGTACTTC. This translates into CASSEPSTTYEQYF.

This clonotype showed up just a few times. The chain recombines TRBV27 with TRBJ2-2; D gene unclear. Germline values: CDR1 MNHEY, CDR2 SMNVEV (reference sequence). V shed 0 bases and J shed 3 bases, with 11 bases lying between them. The CDR3 totals 16 residues. The CDR3 loop is CASSLSPLYDTGELFF. CDR3 coding DNA: TGTGCCAGCAGTTTATCCCCCCTTTATGACACCGGGGAGCTGTTTTTT.

In this sample, this clonotype turned up many times. The chain combines TRBV30 with TRBJ2-1; no reliable D call. This CDR3 spans 13 amino acids. Trimming removed 1 base from V and 2 bases from J, with 6 bases in between. In germline, CDR1 is GTSNPN, CDR2 SVGIG (reference sequence). Written as DNA, the CDR3 is TGTGCCTGGAGTGGTGTTACCTACAATGAGCAGTTCTTC. It specifies CAWSGVTYNEQFF.